Shown below are 17 T cell receptor beta chains from a single sample sequenced in a study of blood T cell repertoires in COVID-19. TCRdb's table, derived via immunoSEQ multiplex PCR, lists solely in-frame clones and lacks some. Of 150,000 to 200,000 clones listed, about nine tenths are singletons. The sequenced sample was peripheral blood. These receptors originate from a woman aged 55-70 years with COVID-19, enrolled during active disease.

The rearrangement joins TRBV4-1 to TRBJ1-1, with 7 bases lining up with TRBD1. Germline V gene sequence: CDR1 MGHRA, CDR2 YSYEKL. Trimming took 0 bases from V and 4 from J; bases not matched to a gene: 14. This CDR3 has 18 residues. The CDR3 reads CASSQDLGTVIGGTEAFF. The CDR3 nucleotides read TGCGCCAGCAGCCAAGATCTTGGGACAGTGATCGGGGGCACTGAAGCTTTCTTT.

The chain carries TRBV9 and TRBJ2-1; 13 nucleotides agree with TRBD2. The CDR3 has 16 residues. The V gene's germline CDR1 is SGDLS and CDR2 YYNGEE. The V and J ends lost 4 bases and 7 bases, in that order; junction bases with no gene match: 8. The DNA for the CDR3 is TGTGCCAGCAGCATCCGACTAGCGGGAGGAGAGAATGAGCAGTTCTTC. Translation: CASSIRLAGGENEQFF.

This clone was observed a single time. The rearrangement joins TRBV10-2 to TRBJ2-1; TRBD1 matches 9 bases. CDR3 length: 16 residues. Germline assignment: CDR1 WSHSY and CDR2 SAAADI. The V gene end was trimmed by 2 bases and the J gene end by 1 base; junction bases not matched to a gene: 3. The CDR3: CASSELQGASYNEQFF. CDR3 coding DNA: TGCGCCAGCAGTGAGCTACAGGGGGCATCCTACAATGAGCAGTTCTTC.

The V and J genes are TRBV19 and TRBJ2-5; D is unclear. The CDR3 length is 14 residues. CDR1 and CDR2 from the germline V gene are LNHDA and SQIVND (reference sequence). The germline V and J ends were trimmed by 8 bases and 3 bases, with 16 bases remaining between them. The CDR3: CASQERRGEETQYF. The CDR3 nucleotides are TGTGCCAGTCAAGAGAGACGCGGCGAAGAGACCCAGTACTTC.

The V gene is TRBV7-8, the J gene TRBJ1-5, with D unclear. Trimming shortened V by 6 bases and J by 1 base, and 13 bases separated the two germline ends. Germline V gene sequence: CDR1 SGHVS, CDR2 FQNEAQ. The CDR3 runs to 15 residues. The CDR3 region is CASSQQSRSNQPQHF. CDR3 in DNA: TGTGCCAGCAGTCAACAGTCTCGGAGCAATCAGCCCCAGCATTTT.

The chain is built from TRBV10-3 and TRBJ1-1; perhaps TRBD1 as D (6 bases). This CDR3 is built from 11 residues. Trimming removed 10 bases at V and 10 bases at J, with 16 bases between. From germline, CDR1 is ENHRY and CDR2 SYGVKD. The chain's CDR3 is CATRDNVGAFF. The CDR3 DNA reads as TGTGCCACCCGGGACAACGTCGGAGCTTTCTTT.

The V gene is TRBV28, the J gene TRBJ1-2; 7 bases line up with TRBD1. The V gene end was trimmed by 5 bases and the J gene end by 4 bases; junction bases not matched to a gene: 7. CDR1 MDHEN and CDR2 SYDVKM come from the germline V gene. The CDR3 extends over 14 amino acids. DNA of the CDR3: TGTGCCAGCAGTCTACAGGGGCAAGGCTATGGCTACACCTTC. Translated, it gives CASSLQGQGYGYTF.

The chain couples TRBV15 to TRBJ2-1, with TRBD2 identical over 10 bases. The germline V gene encodes CDR1 LNHNV and CDR2 YYDKDF (reference sequence). V dropped 2 bases and J dropped 6; count of bases not matched to a gene: 10. This CDR3 has 17 residues. CDR3 protein: CATSRPIAGGVINEQFF. As DNA, the CDR3 is TGTGCCACCAGCAGACCAATAGCGGGAGGAGTGATCAATGAGCAGTTCTTC.

The V and J genes are TRBV4-3 and TRBJ2-3; 9 positions agree with TRBD2. Looked up from germline, CDR1 is LGHNA and CDR2 is YSLEER. The CDR3 has 18 residues. Losses at the gene ends were 0 bases for V and 0 bases for J; bases not matched to a gene: 7. The CDR3 is CASSQDLASGVSTDTQYF. CDR3 in DNA: TGCGCCAGCAGCCAAGATCTAGCTAGCGGGGTTAGCACAGATACGCAGTATTTT.

CDR3 sequence (DNA): TGTGCCAGCAGCTATGGCGTGGTGAGGACCGGGGAGCTGTTTTTT. This gives the protein CASSYGVVRTGELFF. The chain carries TRBV11-3 and TRBJ2-2; no definite D call. V was clipped by 4 bases and J by 5 bases, with 14 bases between them. The germline V gene encodes CDR1 SGHNT and CDR2 YENEEA. The CDR3 runs 15 residues.

This clone showed up just once. The chain couples TRBV5-4 to TRBJ2-1, with 7 bases matching TRBD1. This CDR3 is built from 15 residues. Germline trimming cut 3 bases from V and 2 bases from J; bases unmatched to any gene: 5. Germline V gene lookup returns CDR1 SGHNT and CDR2 YYREEE (reference sequence). Written as DNA, the CDR3 is TGTGCCAGCAGCTCCGGGACAGCCACCTACAATGAGCAGTTCTTC. It specifies CASSSGTATYNEQFF.

The V call is TRBV24-1, the J call TRBJ2-1; D not certain. The germline CDR1 and CDR2 sequences are KGHDR and SFDVKD. Trimming cost V 5 bases and J 7 bases, with 14 bases left between them. This CDR3 is 14 amino acids long. The CDR3 DNA reads as TGTGCCACCAGTGGGAGAGTGAGGATGAATGAGCAGTTCTTC. It specifies CATSGRVRMNEQFF.

The chain employs TRBV20-1 and TRBJ2-7, with a weak D call TRBD2 (5 bases). Germline values: CDR1 DFQATT, CDR2 SNEGSKA (reference sequence). The germline V and J ends were trimmed by 3 bases and 0 bases, with 6 bases remaining between them. The CDR3 consists of 12 residues. The CDR3 nucleotides are TGCAGTGCTAGTAGCGTCTCCTACGAGCAGTACTTC. Encoded protein: CSASSVSYEQYF.

This clone was observed once. The chain recombines TRBV7-9 with TRBJ2-3; no clear D gene. Germline CDR1 and CDR2: SEHNR and FQNEAQ (reference sequence). The CDR3 length is 15 residues. The germline V and J ends were trimmed by 5 bases and 6 bases, with 18 bases remaining between them. The CDR3 sequence is CASSAGLTGSDTQYF. CDR3 DNA sequence: TGTGCCAGCAGCGCCGGCCTGACGGGTTCCGATACGCAGTATTTT.

The chain has TRBV6-6 and TRBJ1-4; D is possibly TRBD1 (6 bases). This CDR3 comprises 14 residues. Looked up from germline, CDR1 is MNHNY and CDR2 is SVGAGI (reference sequence). The V end was cut by 6 bases, the J end by 4 bases, with 12 bases between. CDR3 residues: CASRKTGINEKLFF. The DNA for the CDR3 is TGTGCCAGCAGGAAGACAGGAATTAATGAAAAACTGTTTTTT.

The genes are TRBV29-1 and TRBJ2-4; D unclear. V was clipped by 4 bases and J by 0 bases, with 7 bases between them. The CDR3 covers 13 residues. Germline V gives CDR1 SQVTM, CDR2 ANQGSEA. The CDR3 nucleotides read TGCAGCGTTGGGCAGGTAGCCAAAAACATTCAGTACTTC. Protein sequence: CSVGQVAKNIQYF.

V and J are TRBV11-2 and TRBJ2-1, with 13 bases identical to TRBD2. J lost 8 bases, V lost 5 bases, and 15 bases had no gene match. Germline CDR1 is SGHAT and CDR2 is FQNNGV. This CDR3 comprises 18 residues. The CDR3 is CASSPRLTSGRALDEQFF. The CDR3 DNA follows: TGTGCCAGCAGCCCAAGGCTCACTAGCGGGAGGGCTCTGGATGAGCAGTTCTTC.